The TCR beta chain described here comes from a study of OX40 agonist ivuxolimab in advanced cancers. Study context: The group had a mean age of about 60 years, ranged from about 20 to 85, and was 80% to 90% male. Study-wide results and limits: With doses of 0.1-3.0 mg/kg, partial responders showed among the lowest clonal expansion.

This table comes from immunoSEQ multiplex PCR, and its TCRdb copy is limited to in-frame clones, with some not included. The data show some 39,000 clones, with around 85% seen just once and over 8.5% held by the top ten. The sample holds a few counts of this clone. Antigen: not known. Trimming cost V 4 bases and J 1 base; bases outside gene matches: 10. The CDR3 spans 16 residues. Germline CDR1 SGHRS, CDR2 YFSETQ. This chain uses TRBV5-1 with TRBJ1-1; 7 nucleotides align to TRBD1. This sequence was found in an adult with an advanced solid tumor such as melanoma, head and neck, liver or kidney cancer. The specimen comprised CD4+ or CD8+ T cells sorted from blood, sampled in a trial of the OX40 agonist ivuxolimab. The CDR3 sequence: CASSRGDGQANTEAFF. The CDR3 DNA reads TGCGCCAGCAGCCGAGGCGATGGACAGGCGAACACTGAAGCTTTCTTT.